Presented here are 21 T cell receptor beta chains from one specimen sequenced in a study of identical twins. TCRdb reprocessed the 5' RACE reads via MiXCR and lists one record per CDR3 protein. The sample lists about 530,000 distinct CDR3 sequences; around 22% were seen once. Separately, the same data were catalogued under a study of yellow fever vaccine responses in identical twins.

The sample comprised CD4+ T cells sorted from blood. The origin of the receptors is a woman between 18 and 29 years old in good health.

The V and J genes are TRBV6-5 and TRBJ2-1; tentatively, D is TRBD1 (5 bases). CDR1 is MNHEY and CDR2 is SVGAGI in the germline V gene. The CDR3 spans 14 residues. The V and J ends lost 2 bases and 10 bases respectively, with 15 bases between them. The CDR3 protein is CASSYGHLVQEQFF. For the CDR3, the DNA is TGTGCCAGCAGTTACGGACACCTCGTCCAGGAGCAGTTCTTC.

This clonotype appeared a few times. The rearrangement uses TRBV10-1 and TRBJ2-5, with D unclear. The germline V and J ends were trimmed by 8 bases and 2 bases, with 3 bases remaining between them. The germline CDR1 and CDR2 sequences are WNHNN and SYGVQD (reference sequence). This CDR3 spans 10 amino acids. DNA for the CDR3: TGCGCCAGCGATCAAGAGACCCAGTACTTC. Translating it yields CASDQETQYF.

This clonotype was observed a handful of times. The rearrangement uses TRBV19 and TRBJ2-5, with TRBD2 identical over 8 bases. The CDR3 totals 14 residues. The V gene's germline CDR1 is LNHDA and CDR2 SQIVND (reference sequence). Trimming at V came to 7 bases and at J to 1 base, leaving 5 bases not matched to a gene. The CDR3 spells CASKERGLQETQYF. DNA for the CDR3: TGTGCCAGTAAAGAGCGGGGGCTCCAAGAGACCCAGTACTTC.

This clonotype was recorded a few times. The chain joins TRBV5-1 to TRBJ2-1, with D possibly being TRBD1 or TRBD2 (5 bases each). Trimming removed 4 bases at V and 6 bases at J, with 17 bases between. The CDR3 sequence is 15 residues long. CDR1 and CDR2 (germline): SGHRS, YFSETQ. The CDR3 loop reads CASSEGTDPFNEQFF. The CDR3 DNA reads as TGCGCCAGCAGCGAGGGGACGGACCCATTCAATGAGCAGTTCTTC.

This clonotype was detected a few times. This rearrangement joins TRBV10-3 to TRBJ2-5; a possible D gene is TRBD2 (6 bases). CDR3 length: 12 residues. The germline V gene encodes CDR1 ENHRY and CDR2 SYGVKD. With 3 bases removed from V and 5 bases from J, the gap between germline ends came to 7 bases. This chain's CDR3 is CAISDGGETQYF. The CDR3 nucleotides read TGTGCCATCAGTGATGGGGGGGAGACCCAGTACTTC.

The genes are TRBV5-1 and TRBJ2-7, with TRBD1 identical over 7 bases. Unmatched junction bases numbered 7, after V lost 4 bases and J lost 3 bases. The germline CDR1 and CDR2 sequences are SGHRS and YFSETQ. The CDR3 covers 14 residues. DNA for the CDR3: TGCGCCAGCAGCGCATACCGGGACAGCTACGAGCAGTACTTC. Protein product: CASSAYRDSYEQYF. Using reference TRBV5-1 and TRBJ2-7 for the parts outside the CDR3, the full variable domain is KAGVTQTPRYLIKTRGQQVTLSCSPISGHRSVSWYQQTPGQGLQFLFEYFSETQRNKGNFPGRFSGRQFSNSRSEMNVSTLELGDSALYLCASSAYRDSYEQYFGPGTRLTVT.

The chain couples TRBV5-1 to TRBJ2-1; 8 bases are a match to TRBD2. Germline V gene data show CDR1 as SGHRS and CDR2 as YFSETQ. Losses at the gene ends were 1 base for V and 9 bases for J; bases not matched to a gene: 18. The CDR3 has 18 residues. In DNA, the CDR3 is TGCGCCAGCAGCTTGCCCGGAGCGGGAGTATCCCAAGGAGGTGAGCAGTTCTTC. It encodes CASSLPGAGVSQGGEQFF.

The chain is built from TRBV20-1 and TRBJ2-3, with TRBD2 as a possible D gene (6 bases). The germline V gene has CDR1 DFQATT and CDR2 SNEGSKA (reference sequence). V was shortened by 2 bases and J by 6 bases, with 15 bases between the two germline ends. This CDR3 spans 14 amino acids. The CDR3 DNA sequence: TGCAGTGCTAGAATCCCCACGGAGGGGGATACGCAGTATTTT. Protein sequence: CSARIPTEGDTQYF.

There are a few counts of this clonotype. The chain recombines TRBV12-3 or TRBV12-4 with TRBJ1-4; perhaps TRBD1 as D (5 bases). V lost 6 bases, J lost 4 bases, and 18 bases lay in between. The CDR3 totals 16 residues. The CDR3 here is CASSQRGRSNNEKLFF. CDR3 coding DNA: TGTGCCAGCAGCCAAAGGGGTAGATCGAATAATGAAAAACTGTTTTTT.

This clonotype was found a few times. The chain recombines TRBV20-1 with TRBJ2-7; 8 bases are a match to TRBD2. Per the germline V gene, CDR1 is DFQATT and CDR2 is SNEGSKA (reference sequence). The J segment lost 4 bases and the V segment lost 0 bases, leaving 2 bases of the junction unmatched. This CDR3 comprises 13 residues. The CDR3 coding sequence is TGCAGTGCTAGAGAACGGGGGGGATACGAGCAGTACTTC. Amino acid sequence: CSARERGGYEQYF.

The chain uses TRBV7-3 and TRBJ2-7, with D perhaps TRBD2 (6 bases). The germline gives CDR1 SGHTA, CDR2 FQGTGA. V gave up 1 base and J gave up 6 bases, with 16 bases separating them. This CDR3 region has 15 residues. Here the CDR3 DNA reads TGTGCCAGCAGCTTAAGGGGACCCCCAGCGGGCGAGCAGTACTTC. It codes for CASSLRGPPAGEQYF.

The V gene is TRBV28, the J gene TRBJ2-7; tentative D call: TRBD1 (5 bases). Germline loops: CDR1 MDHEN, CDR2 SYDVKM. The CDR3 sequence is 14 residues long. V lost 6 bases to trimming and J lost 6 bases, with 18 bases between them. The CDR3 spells CASRRKGVLSEQYF. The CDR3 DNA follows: TGTGCCAGCAGAAGGAAAGGGGTCCTCTCCGAGCAGTACTTC.

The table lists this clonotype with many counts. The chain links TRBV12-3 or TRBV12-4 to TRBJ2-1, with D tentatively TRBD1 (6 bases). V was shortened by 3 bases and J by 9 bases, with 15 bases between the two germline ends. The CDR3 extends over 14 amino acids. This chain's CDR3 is CASSFSGTNAEQFF. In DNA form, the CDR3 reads TGTGCCAGCAGTTTTTCCGGGACAAACGCTGAGCAGTTCTTC.

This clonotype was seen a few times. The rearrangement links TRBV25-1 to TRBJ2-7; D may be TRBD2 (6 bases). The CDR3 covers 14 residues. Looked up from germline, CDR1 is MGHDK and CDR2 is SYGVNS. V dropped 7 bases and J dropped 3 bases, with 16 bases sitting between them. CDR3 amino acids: CASTERGSHYEQYV. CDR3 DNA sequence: TGTGCCAGCACCGAACGGGGGTCCCACTACGAGCAGTACGTC.

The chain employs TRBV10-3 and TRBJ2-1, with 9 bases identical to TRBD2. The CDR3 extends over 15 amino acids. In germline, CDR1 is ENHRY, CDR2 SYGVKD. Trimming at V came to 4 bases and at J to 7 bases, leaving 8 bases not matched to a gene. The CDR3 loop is CAISGQAGGRNEQFF. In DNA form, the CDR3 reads TGTGCCATCAGTGGGCAAGCGGGAGGCCGAAATGAGCAGTTCTTC.

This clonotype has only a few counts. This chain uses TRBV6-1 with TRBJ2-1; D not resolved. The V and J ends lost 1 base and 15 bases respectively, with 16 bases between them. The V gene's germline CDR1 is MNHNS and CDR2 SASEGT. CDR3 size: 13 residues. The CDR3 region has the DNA TGTGCCAGCAGTGAAGTCGGCAGCCTAAATGGGTTCTTC. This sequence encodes CASSEVGSLNGFF.

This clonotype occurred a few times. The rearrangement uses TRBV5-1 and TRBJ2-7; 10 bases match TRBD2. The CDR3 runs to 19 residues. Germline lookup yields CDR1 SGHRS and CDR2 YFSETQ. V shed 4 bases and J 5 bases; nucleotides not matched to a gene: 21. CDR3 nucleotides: TGCGCCAGCAGCAAACAGGGGTCTGACCTTAGCGGGAGGCGGAACGAGCAGTACTTC. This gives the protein CASSKQGSDLSGRRNEQYF.

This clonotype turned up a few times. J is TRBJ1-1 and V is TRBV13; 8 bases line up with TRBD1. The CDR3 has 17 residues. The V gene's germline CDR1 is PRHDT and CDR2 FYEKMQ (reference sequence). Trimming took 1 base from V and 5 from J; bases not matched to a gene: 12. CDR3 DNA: TGTGCCAGCAGCTTAGCCAGGGGGCGAAGGTTGCGGACTGAAGCTTTCTTT. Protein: CASSLARGRRLRTEAFF. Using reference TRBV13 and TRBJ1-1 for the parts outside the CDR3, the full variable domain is AAGVIQSPRHLIKEKRETATLKCYPIPRHDTVYWYQQGPGQDPQFLISFYEKMQSDKGSIPDRFSAQQFSDYHSELNMSSLELGDSALYFCASSLARGRRLRTEAFFGQGTRLTVV.

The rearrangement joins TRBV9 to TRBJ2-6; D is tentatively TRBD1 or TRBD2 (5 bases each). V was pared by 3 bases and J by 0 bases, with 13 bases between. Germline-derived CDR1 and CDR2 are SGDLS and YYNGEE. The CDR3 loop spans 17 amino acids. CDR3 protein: CASSAVWDHSGANVLTF. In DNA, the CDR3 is TGTGCCAGCAGCGCTGTATGGGACCACTCTGGGGCCAACGTCCTGACTTTC. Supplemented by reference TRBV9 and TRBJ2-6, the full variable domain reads DSGVTQTPKHLITATGQRVTLRCSPRSGDLSVYWYQQSLDQGLQFLIQYYNGEERAKGNILERFSAQQFPDLHSELNLSSLELGDSALYFCASSAVWDHSGANVLTFGAGSRLTVL.

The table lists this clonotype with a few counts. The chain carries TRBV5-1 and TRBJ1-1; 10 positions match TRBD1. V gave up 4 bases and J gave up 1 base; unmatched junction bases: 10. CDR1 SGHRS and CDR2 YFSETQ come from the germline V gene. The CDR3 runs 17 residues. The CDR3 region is CASSGGTGVRENTEAFF. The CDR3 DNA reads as TGCGCCAGCAGCGGGGGGACAGGGGTACGCGAGAACACTGAAGCTTTCTTT.

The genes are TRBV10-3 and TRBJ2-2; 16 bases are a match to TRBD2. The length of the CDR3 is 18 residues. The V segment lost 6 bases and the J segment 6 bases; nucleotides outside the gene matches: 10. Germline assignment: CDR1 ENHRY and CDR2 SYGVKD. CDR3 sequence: CAIRNPGLAGGPAGELFF. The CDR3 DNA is TGTGCCATCAGGAATCCGGGACTAGCGGGAGGGCCTGCCGGGGAGCTGTTTTTT.